Below, 27 T cell receptor beta chains from the same sample are listed, as sequenced in a study of CD8 T cells in Susac syndrome. The authors reverse transcribed roughly 0.5 to 1 ug RNA with random hexamers. Via MiXCR, TCRdb re-called the immunoSEQ multiplex PCR reads, giving one row per CDR3 protein. The data hold about 250,000 distinct CDR3 sequences, with 90% to 95% observed a single time. The sample was CD4+ T cells from PBMCs. These receptors came from a human donor with multiple sclerosis.

V gene TRBV15 combines with J gene TRBJ2-3; TRBD2 agrees at 12 bases. Germline trimming cut 0 bases from V and 5 bases from J; bases unmatched to any gene: 9. Germline loops: CDR1 LNHNV, CDR2 YYDKDF (reference sequence). The CDR3 is 18 amino acids. The CDR3 loop is CATSRDFASGGAGDTQYF. Here the CDR3 DNA reads TGTGCCACCAGCAGAGATTTCGCTAGCGGGGGGGCTGGAGATACGCAGTATTTT.

The rearrangement joins TRBV7-9 to TRBJ2-7; D gene uncertain. CDR3 size: 12 residues. Germline V lookup: CDR1 SEHNR, CDR2 FQNEAQ (reference sequence). V gave up 3 bases and J gave up 5 bases, with 8 bases separating them. The CDR3 DNA is TGTGCCAGCAGCTTTTCGAGTCACGAGCAGTACTTC. Translation gives CASSFSSHEQYF.

J is TRBJ1-5 and V is TRBV7-2; D unresolved. The V end lost 0 bases, the J end lost 7 bases, and 13 bases lay between the germline ends. The CDR3 is 15 residues long. Looked up from germline, CDR1 is SGHTA and CDR2 is FQGNSA. Here the CDR3 reads CASSLAAGYGQPQHF. The CDR3 DNA sequence: TGTGCCAGCAGCTTAGCGGCGGGGTATGGACAGCCCCAGCATTTT.

The rearrangement joins TRBV14 to TRBJ2-7; D possibly corresponds to TRBD1 (5 bases). Looked up from germline, CDR1 is SGHDN and CDR2 is FVKESK. Trimming shortened V by 3 bases and J by 1 base, and 16 bases separated the two germline ends. This CDR3 comprises 16 residues. The CDR3 DNA reads as TGTGCCAGCAGCCACTCCAGGGCAGGGTTTTCCTACGAGCAGTACTTC. As protein: CASSHSRAGFSYEQYF.

The chain joins TRBV20-1 to TRBJ2-7; either TRBD1 or TRBD2 may fit D (7 bases each). CDR1 is DFQATT, CDR2 SNEGSKA, per germline (reference sequence). The CDR3 totals 14 residues. Trimming removed 6 bases from V and 0 bases from J, with 15 bases in between. In DNA, the CDR3 is TGCAGTGCCACTCAGGGGGGGCGCTCCTACGAGCAGTACTTC. Its translation is CSATQGGRSYEQYF.

J is TRBJ2-1 and V is TRBV29-1, with D uncertain. The CDR3 is 14 amino acids. The V gene lost 5 bases and the J gene lost 5 bases, with 16 bases spanning the gap. Germline CDR1 is SQVTM and CDR2 is ANQGSEA. The CDR3 DNA is TGCAGCGTTTTCCCCACGCGTTCTAACAATGAGCAGTTCTTC. Translated: CSVFPTRSNNEQFF.

The chain joins TRBV9 to TRBJ2-6; TRBD2 might be the D (6 bases). V was pared by 4 bases and J by 0 bases, with 11 bases between. Germline CDR1 SGDLS, CDR2 YYNGEE. This CDR3 has 16 residues. This chain's CDR3 is CASSPRRGSGANVLTF. As DNA, the CDR3 is TGTGCCAGCAGCCCGAGGAGGGGCTCTGGGGCCAACGTCCTGACTTTC.

This clonotype was found once. The DNA of the CDR3 is TGCAGTGCTAGTAGCCCAGGGGCGAGCTCATATGGCTACACCTTC. This sequence encodes CSASSPGASSYGYTF. V is TRBV20-1 and J is TRBJ1-2; a possible D gene is TRBD1 (6 bases). The germline V and J ends were trimmed by 3 bases and 5 bases, with 19 bases remaining between them. The CDR3 spans 15 residues. The germline CDR1 and CDR2 sequences are DFQATT and SNEGSKA (reference sequence).

The chain employs TRBV9 and TRBJ2-3; D is unresolved. Germline lookup yields CDR1 SGDLS and CDR2 YYNGEE. This CDR3 has 15 residues. The V end was cut by 0 bases, the J end by 2 bases, with 10 bases between. The CDR3 DNA is TGTGCCAGCAGCGTAGACGCCGGGCACACAGATACGCAGTATTTT. Amino acid sequence: CASSVDAGHTDTQYF.

V is TRBV20-1 and J is TRBJ1-4, with 7 nucleotides matching TRBD1. V lost 3 bases and J lost 7; bases outside the gene matches: 11. From germline, CDR1 is DFQATT and CDR2 SNEGSKA (reference sequence). This CDR3 has 15 residues. The DNA of the CDR3 is TGCAGTGCTAGCGATACCCAGGGGGTGGTTGAAAAACTGTTTTTT. Translating it yields CSASDTQGVVEKLFF.

The chain is built from TRBV6-6 and TRBJ2-3; D not resolved. The CDR3 extends over 15 amino acids. Germline CDR1 and CDR2: MNHNY and SVGAGI (reference sequence). Trimming left V 0 bases short and J 2 bases short, with 9 bases between. Here the CDR3 DNA reads TGTGCCAGCAGTTACTCGATGGGTCACACAGATACGCAGTATTTT. Amino acid sequence: CASSYSMGHTDTQYF.

The gene calls are TRBV19 and TRBJ2-7, with 7 positions matching TRBD1. Germline loops: CDR1 LNHDA, CDR2 SQIVND (reference sequence). There are 14 residues in the CDR3. V lost 5 bases, J lost 0 bases, and 4 bases stayed unmatched. The CDR3 nucleotides are TGTGCCAGTAGTCCTCGGACAGGCTCCTACGAGCAGTACTTC. Amino acid sequence: CASSPRTGSYEQYF. Full variable domain (missing parts from reference TRBV19 and TRBJ2-7): DGGITQSPKYLFRKEGQNVTLSCEQNLNHDAMYWYRQDPGQGLRLIYYSQIVNDFQKGDIAEGYSVSREKKESFPLTVTSAQKNPTAFYLCASSPRTGSYEQYFGPGTRLTVT.

The V call is TRBV19, the J call TRBJ2-5; 7 positions agree with TRBD2. Germline CDR1 and CDR2: LNHDA and SQIVND (reference sequence). There are 16 residues in the CDR3. J gave up 4 bases and V 1 base, and 9 bases lay outside the gene matches. CDR3 amino acids: CASSIVWGGWTETQYF. CDR3 bases: TGTGCCAGTAGTATAGTATGGGGGGGTTGGACAGAGACCCAGTACTTC.

The rearrangement joins TRBV12-3 or TRBV12-4 to TRBJ1-5, with a tentative D call TRBD1 (5 bases). The CDR3 consists of 15 residues. The V and J ends lost 5 bases and 5 bases respectively, with 16 bases between them. CDR3 sequence (DNA): TGTGCCAGCAGTCCCGTGGGGCCAGGCTATCAGCCCCAGCATTTT. Protein sequence: CASSPVGPGYQPQHF.

The chain employs TRBV4-1 and TRBJ2-6, with D maybe TRBD2 (6 bases). This CDR3 has 16 residues. CDR1 and CDR2 (germline): MGHRA, YSYEKL. The germline V and J ends were trimmed by 3 bases and 2 bases, with 11 bases remaining between them. The CDR3 loop is CASSHLPGAGANVLTF. CDR3 nucleotides: TGCGCCAGCAGCCATCTCCCGGGGGCTGGGGCCAACGTCCTGACTTTC.

CDR3 sequence: CSARSRGGHTQYF. For the CDR3, the DNA is TGCAGTGCTAGGTCCCGTGGCGGGCATACGCAGTATTTT. The rearrangement links TRBV20-1 to TRBJ2-3; TRBD2 might be the D (5 bases). The CDR3 loop spans 13 amino acids. The ends were cut back, 3 bases at V and 7 bases at J, with 14 bases in the middle. Germline lookup yields CDR1 DFQATT and CDR2 SNEGSKA (reference sequence).

The chain employs TRBV2 and TRBJ1-2; 9 bases are shared with TRBD1. The CDR3 covers 13 residues. Germline V gene sequence: CDR1 SNHLY, CDR2 FYNNEI. V lost 6 bases, J lost 3 bases, and 2 bases stayed unmatched. DNA for the CDR3: TGTGCCAGCAGGACAGGGGGGGACTATGGCTACACCTTC. This encodes CASRTGGDYGYTF.

This clonotype was counted a few times. This chain's CDR3 is CSVTAGGPENEQFF. As DNA, the CDR3 is TGCAGCGTTACGGCGGGGGGGCCGGAGAATGAGCAGTTCTTC. This chain uses TRBV29-1 with TRBJ2-1; 9 bases map to TRBD2. The germline V gene has CDR1 SQVTM and CDR2 ANQGSEA. CDR3 length: 14 amino acids. V gave up 5 bases and J gave up 7 bases; unmatched junction bases: 9.

The chain carries TRBV21-1 and TRBJ2-7; the listed D gene, TRBD1, was not tested against the DNA. TRBV21-1 is tagged as a pseudogene. This CDR3 spans 13 amino acids. The CDR3 is CASSARQGYEQYV. The CDR3 region has the DNA TGTGCCAGCAGCGCCCGACAGGGCTACGAGCAGTACGTC.

The chain is built from TRBV19 and TRBJ2-6; D perhaps matches TRBD1 (6 bases). In germline, CDR1 is LNHDA, CDR2 SQIVND (reference sequence). V gave up 5 bases and J gave up 2 bases, with 10 bases separating them. The CDR3 consists of 15 residues. CDR3 sequence reads: CASSVQGTGANVLTF. The CDR3, as DNA: TGTGCCAGTAGTGTTCAGGGGACTGGGGCCAACGTCCTGACTTTC. The variable domain in full, completed from reference TRBV19 and TRBJ2-6, reads DGGITQSPKYLFRKEGQNVTLSCEQNLNHDAMYWYRQDPGQGLRLIYYSQIVNDFQKGDIAEGYSVSREKKESFPLTVTSAQKNPTAFYLCASSVQGTGANVLTFGAGSRLTVL.

The CDR3 coding sequence is TGTGCCACCAGTGATTTGAGTTTGGGACAGAACACCGGGGAGCTGTTTTTT. Translation: CATSDLSLGQNTGELFF. V is TRBV24-1 and J is TRBJ2-2; D may be TRBD1 (6 bases). The V gene lost 0 bases and the J gene lost 1 base, with 11 bases spanning the gap. Germline CDR1 and CDR2: KGHDR and SFDVKD. The CDR3 loop spans 17 amino acids.

The chain uses TRBV29-1 and TRBJ1-2, with D perhaps matching TRBD1 (5 bases). Trimming stripped 1 base from V and 7 bases from J, with 10 bases between. Germline values: CDR1 SQVTM, CDR2 ANQGSEA. The CDR3 runs to 12 residues. Here the CDR3 reads CSVEVPGPGYTF. The DNA of the CDR3 is TGCAGCGTTGAAGTTCCGGGGCCTGGCTACACCTTC.

The V call is TRBV3-1, the J call TRBJ1-6; maybe TRBD1 (6 bases). The CDR3 totals 12 residues. Trimming removed 8 bases from V and 7 bases from J, with 9 bases in between. Germline values: CDR1 LGHDT, CDR2 YNNKEL (reference sequence). The CDR3 loop is CASGGANSPLHF. The CDR3 DNA reads TGTGCCAGCGGGGGCGCGAATTCACCCCTCCACTTT.

Regarding this clonotype: An end of the junction does not agree with germline; a read error may underlie this. The rearrangement uses TRBV19 and TRBJ1-1; D is ambiguous. Germline-derived CDR1 and CDR2 are LNHDA and SQIVND (reference sequence). The CDR3 totals 14 residues. The CDR3 bases are TGTGCCAGTAGTATGTTGGGCCCAATGGGTTATTGGGGATTT. This sequence encodes CASSMLGPMGYWGF. The full variable domain, rest sourced from reference TRBV19 and TRBJ1-1, is DGGITQSPKYLFRKEGQNVTLSCEQNLNHDAMYWYRQDPGQGLRLIYYSQIVNDFQKGDIAEGYSVSREKKESFPLTVTSAQKNPTAFYLCASSMLGPMGYWGFGQGTRLTVV.

The CDR3 sequence: CSVESGGENYGYTF. Here the CDR3 DNA reads TGCAGCGTTGAGTCTGGCGGGGAAAACTATGGCTACACCTTC. V gene TRBV29-1 combines with J gene TRBJ1-2; D gene unclear. The CDR3 totals 14 residues. V gave up 3 bases and J gave up 2 bases, with 13 bases separating them. Germline V gives CDR1 SQVTM, CDR2 ANQGSEA.

The chain employs TRBV7-9 and TRBJ1-5, with 7 bases aligning to TRBD1. V lost 5 bases to trimming and J lost 5 bases; unmatched junction nucleotides: 9. CDR1 is SEHNR and CDR2 is FQNEAQ in the germline V gene (reference sequence). This CDR3 contains 15 residues. CDR3 residues: CASSPGRGHDQPQHF. The DNA for the CDR3 is TGTGCCAGCAGCCCCGGTAGGGGGCACGATCAGCCCCAGCATTTT.

The chain has TRBV4-2 and TRBJ1-5; TRBD1 matches 9 bases. Germline CDR1 and CDR2: LGHNA and YNFKEQ. The CDR3 length is 16 residues. The V segment lost 0 bases and the J segment 4 bases; nucleotides outside the gene matches: 4. The CDR3 DNA is TGTGCCAGCAGCCAAGAACAGGGGGCACTTAATCAGCCCCAGCATTTT. The encoded protein is CASSQEQGALNQPQHF.